This TCR beta chain was retrieved from a study of shared clonotypes between healthy human individuals. The study, taken as a whole, reports: Shared clonotypes: approximately 5% naive CD4, 3% to 3.5% naive CD8, around 2.4% memory CD4, 0.4% to 0.45% memory CD8. Estimated richness values were generally larger in naive subsets than in memory subsets.

With respect to this clone: No antigen is known for it.

The V gene's germline CDR1 is GTSNPN and CDR2 SVGIG (reference sequence). The CDR3 runs 14 residues. V was clipped by 0 bases and J by 2 bases, with 11 bases between them. The run depth of the assay was deep. Using immunoSEQ multiplex PCR, the repertoire was profiled, and TCRdb retains in-frame clones only, with some absent. The sample consists of roughly 2,000,000 clones, approximately 94% of them appearing once. Terminally differentiated effector memory CD45RA+ cells were excluded from the naive CD8 cells, which were CD45RO-negative and positively selected for CCR7. The donor population consisted of healthy HIV-negative adults with no recent acute infections or vaccinations.

This chain links TRBV30 with TRBJ2-7; D possibly corresponds to TRBD2 (5 bases). The clonotype originates from a man aged 18 to 30 in good health. The sequenced material came from naive CD8+ T cells sorted from blood. DNA of the CDR3: TGTGCCTGGAGTGTTAGAGACTACCCCTACGAGCAGTACTTC. It translates to CAWSVRDYPYEQYF.